Listed below are T cell receptor beta chains from one sample, sequenced in a study of T cell responses to AZD1222 COVID-19 vaccine. The assay was immunoSEQ multiplex PCR, and TCRdb's table has in-frame clones only and misses some. The repertoire holds more than 80,000 clones, with roughly 93% as singletons. The sequencing used peripheral blood, collected on day 0 of AZD1222 vaccination. The receptor source for this set is an adult in good health. Each CDR3 is given with its conserved first and last residue. The D gene is left open where the match is weak. Only some rows state a clone size, as once, few, many or a class for expanded clones.

cdr3_length,v_call,clone_size,j_call,d_call,cdr3_aa,cdr3_nt
14,TRBV20-1,.,TRBJ1-2,.,CSASWPQNFNGYTF,TGCAGTGCTAGTTGGCCCCAAAACTTCAATGGCTACACCTTC
15,TRBV6-5,.,TRBJ1-1,.,CASGNRANLYTEAFF,TGTGCCAGCGGGAACAGGGCCAACCTCTACACTGAAGCTTTCTTT
16,TRBV28,.,TRBJ2-7,.,CASSFVGTVSSYEQYF,TGTGCCAGCAGTTTCGTTGGGACGGTAAGCTCCTACGAGCAGTACTTC
12,TRBV28,.,TRBJ2-3,.,CASSHLGEEQYF,TGTGCCAGCAGCCACCTCGGGGAGGAGCAGTATTTT
13,TRBV11-2,.,TRBJ2-4,.,CASTFGPSYIQYF,TGTGCCAGCACCTTCGGGCCAAGTTACATTCAGTACTTC
13,TRBV19,.,TRBJ1-2,.,CASSIWTDDGYTF,TGTGCCAGTAGTATCTGGACAGATGATGGCTACACCTTC
16,TRBV6-1,.,TRBJ2-2,TRBD1,CASSDRDRGNTGELFF,TGTGCCAGCAGTGACCGGGACAGGGGGAACACCGGGGAGCTGTTTTTT
14,TRBV27,.,TRBJ1-2,.,CASSFRDGFAGYTF,TGTGCCAGCAGTTTCCGGGACGGCTTCGCTGGCTACACCTTC
15,TRBV25-1,.,TRBJ1-1,TRBD1,CASSDGTERNTEAFF,TGTGCCAGCAGTGATGGGACAGAGCGGAACACTGAAGCTTTCTTT
13,TRBV12-3/TRBV12-4,.,TRBJ1-4,TRBD1,CASRGTGGEKLFF,TGTGCCAGCAGAGGGACAGGGGGAGAAAAACTGTTTTTT
14,TRBV3-1/TRBV3-2,.,TRBJ1-2,.,CASSQGREAFGYTF,TGTGCCAGCAGCCAGGGCAGAGAAGCGTTTGGCTACACCTTC
14,TRBV28,few,TRBJ1-4,TRBD1,CASSIGQGSNLLFF,TGTGCCAGCAGTATCGGACAGGGGTCGAACTTACTGTTTTTT
11,TRBV12-3/TRBV12-4,.,TRBJ2-5,.,CASSFEETQYF,TGTGCCAGCAGTTTTGAAGAGACCCAGTACTTC
16,TRBV6-1,.,TRBJ1-5,TRBD1,CASTETWTGDYQPQHF,TGTGCCAGCACTGAAACATGGACAGGGGATTATCAGCCCCAGCATTTT
13,TRBV7-2,.,TRBJ2-5,.,CASSFAGEETQYF,TGTGCCAGCAGCTTCGCAGGGGAAGAGACCCAGTACTTC
16,TRBV19,once,TRBJ1-5,TRBD1,CASTARRDRDNQPQHF,TGTGCCAGTACCGCGCGTCGAGACAGGGACAATCAGCCCCAGCATTTT
14,TRBV28,.,TRBJ1-4,TRBD1,CASESRGLNEKLFF,TGTGCCAGCGAAAGTAGGGGGCTCAATGAAAAACTGTTTTTT
11,TRBV20-1,.,TRBJ1-1,.,CSLRGNTEAFF,TGCAGTTTAAGGGGGAACACTGAAGCTTTCTTT
14,TRBV4-1,.,TRBJ2-2,.,CAVGQTRNTGELFF,TGCGCCGTCGGACAGACGAGGAACACCGGGGAGCTGTTTTTT
13,TRBV3-1/TRBV3-2,.,TRBJ2-7,.,CASSPQGTYEQYF,TGTGCCAGCAGCCCACAGGGTACCTACGAGCAGTACTTC
11,TRBV28,.,TRBJ1-2,TRBD1,CASRTGDGYTF,TGTGCCAGCAGGACAGGGGATGGCTACACCTTC
11,TRBV6-6,.,TRBJ1-5,.,CASSNQGPQHF,TGTGCCAGCAGTAATCAGGGGCCACAGCATTTT
13,TRBV19,.,TRBJ1-1,TRBD1,CASSADRGTEAFF,TGTGCCAGTAGTGCCGACAGGGGAACTGAAGCTTTCTTT
14,TRBV5-6,.,TRBJ2-7,.,CASSFAGGGYEQYF,TGTGCCAGCAGCTTTGCCGGGGGCGGCTACGAGCAGTACTTC
16,TRBV2,.,TRBJ1-6,.,CASSAESGSYNSPLHF,TGTGCCAGCAGCGCTGAATCCGGCTCCTATAATTCACCCCTCCACTTT
14,TRBV18,.,TRBJ2-4,.,CASSGTEPKNIQYF,TGTGCCAGCTCAGGGACCGAGCCCAAAAACATTCAGTACTTC
16,TRBV5-1,.,TRBJ1-2,TRBD1,CASSQNRGRANYGYTF,TGCGCCAGCAGCCAAAACAGGGGACGAGCTAACTATGGCTACACCTTC
17,TRBV6-2/TRBV6-3,.,TRBJ2-4,TRBD2,CASSYGMGLAGPGIQYF,TGTGCCAGCAGTTACGGAATGGGACTAGCGGGGCCTGGCATTCAGTACTTC
14,TRBV12-5,.,TRBJ1-4,.,CASGRVSEGGKLFF,TGTGCTAGTGGCCGCGTATCCGAAGGAGGGAAACTGTTTTTT
15,TRBV7-3,.,TRBJ2-1,TRBD1,CASSLTGRQGNEQFF,TGTGCCAGCAGCTTAACGGGCAGACAGGGTAATGAGCAGTTCTTC
15,TRBV4-2,.,TRBJ2-7,TRBD1,CASSPETGGGYEQYF,TGTGCCAGCAGCCCAGAGACAGGGGGCGGCTACGAGCAGTACTTC
13,TRBV30,once,TRBJ1-5,.,CAWSVEGDQPQHF,TGTGCCTGGAGTGTCGAGGGTGATCAGCCCCAGCATTTT
11,TRBV28,.,TRBJ1-1,.,CATGQSSAAFF,TGTGCCACAGGGCAATCGAGTGCGGCTTTCTTT
15,TRBV3-1/TRBV3-2,.,TRBJ1-6,.,CASTESSSYNSPLHF,TGTGCCAGCACCGAATCGAGCTCCTATAATTCACCCCTCCACTTT
15,TRBV7-2,.,TRBJ2-7,TRBD1,CASSPRTGGFYEQYF,TGTGCCAGCAGCCCCCGGACAGGGGGCTTCTACGAGCAGTACTTC
15,TRBV27,.,TRBJ2-5,.,CASSLWGGRGETQYF,TGTGCCAGCAGTTTATGGGGGGGGCGGGGAGAGACCCAGTACTTC
11,TRBV27,.,TRBJ2-1,.,CASSSDREQFF,TGTGCCAGCAGTTCCGACAGGGAGCAGTTCTTC
13,TRBV4-1,.,TRBJ1-5,.,CASAQDHNQPQHF,TGCGCCAGCGCACAGGACCACAATCAGCCCCAGCATTTT
14,TRBV5-4,.,TRBJ2-3,.,CASSLEWNRDTQYF,TGTGCCAGCAGCTTGGAGTGGAACAGGGATACGCAGTATTTT
15,TRBV5-1,.,TRBJ2-7,TRBD1,CASSLEGTASYEQYF,TGCGCCAGCAGCTTGGAAGGGACAGCCTCCTACGAGCAGTACTTC
15,TRBV4-1,.,TRBJ2-7,.,CASSQFRGVPYEQYF,TGCGCCAGCAGCCAATTCCGTGGCGTACCCTACGAGCAGTACTTC
14,TRBV7-9,.,TRBJ1-4,.,CASSYSSTNEKLFF,TGTGCCAGCAGCTACAGCTCAACTAATGAAAAACTGTTTTTT
13,TRBV6-2/TRBV6-3,.,TRBJ2-2,.,CASSPLQARELFF,TGTGCCAGCAGCCCCCTCCAGGCCCGGGAGCTGTTTTTT
13,TRBV3-1/TRBV3-2,.,TRBJ1-6,.,CASSQGANSPLHF,TGTGCCAGCAGCCAAGGGGCGAATTCACCCCTCCACTTT
14,TRBV5-5,.,TRBJ1-1,.,CASSPHPVNTEAFF,TGTGCCAGCAGCCCTCACCCCGTGAACACTGAAGCTTTCTTT
14,TRBV30,.,TRBJ2-7,.,CAWSWELGGYEQYF,TGTGCCTGGAGCTGGGAATTGGGTGGGTACGAGCAGTACTTC
14,TRBV7-2,few,TRBJ2-7,.,CATSTGTGSYEQYF,TGTGCCACTTCTACCGGGACGGGCTCCTACGAGCAGTACTTC
9,TRBV21-1,.,TRBJ1-1,.,CATIDVAFF,TGTGCCACCATCGATGTGGCTTTCTTT
14,TRBV9,once,TRBJ2-7,.,CASSVRAQSTEQYF,TGTGCCAGCAGCGTCCGGGCGCAATCCACCGAGCAGTACTTC
14,TRBV6-2/TRBV6-3,.,TRBJ1-1,.,CASSLQRARTEAFF,TGTGCCAGCAGTCTACAGAGAGCGAGGACTGAAGCTTTCTTT
16,TRBV5-4,.,TRBJ2-2,.,CASSLEGAGSTGELFF,TGTGCCAGCAGCTTGGAAGGGGCCGGATCCACCGGGGAGCTGTTTTTT
13,TRBV12-3/TRBV12-4,.,TRBJ1-5,.,CASSLVGVQPQHF,TGTGCCAGCAGTTTAGTGGGGGTCCAGCCCCAGCATTTT
14,TRBV10-3,.,TRBJ2-3,TRBD2,CAISFGGGTDTQYF,TGTGCCATCAGTTTCGGGGGGGGCACAGATACGCAGTATTTT
15,TRBV6-5,.,TRBJ1-2,TRBD1,CASSYDGGTGRGYTF,TGTGCCAGCAGTTACGACGGCGGGACAGGTCGCGGCTACACCTTC
15,TRBV19,.,TRBJ1-2,.,CASNSRVPVVYGYTF,TGTGCCAGCAACTCTCGGGTCCCAGTTGTCTATGGCTACACCTTC